This T cell receptor (beta chain) stems from a study of blood T cell repertoires in COVID-19. Study background: COVID-19 samples collected from the United States, Italy and Spain covered acute and convalescent phases. PBMCs, B-cell-depleted T cells, or T cells provided the cDNA or gDNA that made up the material.

Trimming left V 6 bases short and J 6 bases short, with 9 bases between. Germline V gives CDR1 MNHNY, CDR2 SVGAGI (reference sequence). The CDR3 consists of 12 residues. The data were produced by immunoSEQ multiplex PCR, yet TCRdb's version contains in-frame clones alone and is incomplete. Of over 250,000 clones listed, roughly 88% were seen once; the top ten hold roughly 11%. The specimen sequenced was peripheral blood. The V and J genes are TRBV6-6 and TRBJ1-3, with TRBD1 as a possible D gene (5 bases). The clonotype originates from a woman in her 70s with acute or convalescent COVID-19. In DNA form, the CDR3 reads TGTGCCAGCAGGGGGCAGCAAAACACCATATATTTT. The encoded protein is CASRGQQNTIYF.